This T cell receptor (beta chain) was obtained from a study of cytomegalovirus exposure and HLA in healthy donors (dated by TCRdb to about 2017). With regard to the full study: In an earlier analysis of approximately 500 of the donors, 276 Gb of sequence data and 90 million to 130 million unique TCR beta sequences from about 179 million T cells were reported. In an earlier analysis of roughly 580 of the donors, high-throughput TCR beta sequencing was used to judge whether each TCR beta V gene segment behaved as functional or pseudogenic. To study patterns of TCR occurrence, a later analysis re-analyzed previously published TCR beta repertoires from around 670 donors and added high-resolution HLA genotyping. Because of strong linkage in the cohort, a handful of DR-DQ haplotypes were treated as single units for association and clustering. Every repertoire in the discovery cohort had been generated on one and the same sequencing platform. HLA typing included class I and class II loci at four-digit resolution. A separate validation cohort of approximately 120 different subjects was used in addition to the approximately 700-subject first cohort. Typing coverage differed by locus: A, B, C, DRB1 and DQB1 were typed in about 620-630 donors, DQA1 in 500 to 550, DPA1 in around 580, and DPB1 in 472. Rather than drawing on any new phenotypic data, the later analysis identified candidate immune exposures from TCR beta sequences and the way those sequences occurred across donors. On average, 235,054 unique TCR beta nucleotide sequences were sequenced per donor among a few hundred genotyped donors of the cohort, with 15% to 20% of those sequences being non-productive. An early release that covered around 590 HLA-typed donors contained approximately 300 gigabases of sequencing data and around 85 million unique TCR sequences. The aim of the study was to test whether cataloging public T cell receptors could identify signatures of past pathogen exposure. The study profiled the T cell repertoires of under 700 subjects by immunosequencing and related them to cytomegalovirus serostatus. Of the approximately 400 genotyped donors, about 84% fell in the genetic ancestry cluster associated with self-reported Caucasian donors. Genome-wide SNP genotypes for about 60% of the roughly 700 donors were used in a later genetic analysis, which treated that subset as a discovery cohort. Donor age, sex, ethnicity and CMV serostatus were collected together with the repertoire data. To predict cytomegalovirus infection status, the study brought together high-throughput TCR immunosequencing, statistical association of individual TCRs with disease status, and machine learning.

In total, approximately 700 healthy bone marrow donors made up the cohort. At the time of sampling, every cohort member was nominally healthy, though immune exposures that went unrecorded were likely present. The donor tested CMV seronegative, placing the donor among the 350 to 400 seronegative members of the cohort. A peripheral blood sample was collected from each donor, and TCR beta sequencing was performed on peripheral blood mononuclear cells. Genomic DNA was extracted from the blood cell samples with the Qiagen DNeasy Blood Extraction Kit. Libraries were constructed by the immunoSEQ multiplex PCR assay. For the multiplex PCR, a mixture combining 60 forward primers for TCR Vbeta segments and 13 reverse primers for TCR Jbeta segments was used. The CDR3 region of rearranged TCR beta genes was amplified from genomic DNA with a multiplex PCR assay. On the Illumina HiSeq System, the amplified TCR beta libraries were sequenced as 87-base-pair reads. Processing in the source paper ran as follows. Across the 600 to 700 repertoires, a later analysis counted 80 million or so unique TCR beta chains, roughly 11 million of which were shared by at least two donors. Raw reads were error-corrected and collapsed into unique sequences by a nearest-neighbor algorithm in which closely related sequences were merged to remove PCR and sequencing errors. To assign V, D and J gene segments, CDR3 sequences were aligned to IMGT reference sequences. For a sequence to be retained, a match of at least six nucleotides was required to both a V gene segment and a J gene segment. A rearrangement counted as productive if the CDR3 had no stop codons and remained in frame with V and J, and every other rearrangement counted as non-productive. Following IMGT convention, CDR3 was defined as the stretch from the second conserved V-encoded cysteine up to the conserved J-encoded phenylalanine. Sequences without an unambiguous match to a single V gene segment were excluded from the earlier analysis of a few hundred of the donors. An earlier analysis of some 610 of the donors called V segments functional above 56.7% productive rearrangements and segregating when the between-donor standard deviation exceeded 5%. A statistical classification framework was developed to diagnose cytomegalovirus status using the catalog of TCR beta chain sequences. V and J gene assignment, in a later analysis, came from comparing TCR nucleotide sequences with IMGT/GENE-DB human TR gene sequences. In a later analysis, CDR3 sequences and most-parsimonious VDJ recombination scenarios were assigned using the TCRdist pipeline. In a later analysis, each TCR beta chain was defined by its CDR3 amino acid sequence together with its V-gene family, and reads without a unique V-gene family were excluded. To address suspected cross-contamination and a sequencing artifact, a later analysis removed under 600 highly shared, low-generation-probability nucleotide sequences. For each public chain, a later analysis derived a clonal expansion index from normalized ranks of inferred template counts within each repertoire. In a later analysis, generation probabilities were computed with a VDJ recombination model fitted to out-of-frame rearrangements, and the resulting probabilities were checked against IGoR. In a later analysis, TCR-TCR, TCR-HLA and TCR-CMV co-occurrence was scored with hypergeometric tests, and a repertoire-size bias correction was applied to TCR pairs. In a later analysis, false discovery rates were estimated by permuting HLA or CMV assignments 20 times. A later analysis grouped co-occurring TCRs with DBSCAN, adding TCRdist sequence similarity when clustering within HLA-allele-positive subsets. For co-occurrence clustering, repertoires with fewer than 30,000 or more than 120,000 public chains were excluded, along with 5 or 6 repertoires with anomalous nucleotide sharing. TCRdb obtained this table from immuneACCESS and retained in-frame rearrangements with V and J assigned. These tables miss some clones; where compared with another copy, unresolved V genes account for less than half of the shortfall, and the remainder is unexplained. The D gene and trimming were derived from the DNA, and the V and J assignments and clone size from that table. The sample yields about 210,000 clones; roughly 85% were counted once. The ten largest account for roughly 0.26% of the sample.

Counted from cysteine to phenylalanine, this CDR3 has 15 amino acids. Only the CDR3 part of the read is kept: 45 bases, read in frame from the first base. The CDR1 and CDR2 encoded by the germline V gene are MNHNS and SASEGT. Overall results and qualifications from the work: The earlier analysis of around 600 of the donors excluded about 16 rarely observed V segments, including chromosome 9 orphons, because counts were too low. CMV serostatus was the only immune exposure information available for the cohort. A later genetic analysis reported fewer N-insertions in productive TCRs among donors in an Asian-associated ancestry cluster than the roughly 700-donor mean. The study gave a list of 150 to 200 TCR beta chains associated with cytomegalovirus. Three of the identified cytomegalovirus-associated TCR beta chains were confirmed in vitro to be specific for cytomegalovirus antigens. In an earlier analysis of roughly 560 of the donors, most TCR beta V segments were observed in productive rearrangements about 87% or about 30% of the time, broadly matching IMGT annotations. A cluster of highly shared sequence variants was judged likely to be a technical artifact of the sequencing pipeline. The authors suggested that the approach could potentially be extended to other disease states and immunological phenotypes. In a later analysis, 16,951 TCR beta sequences were associated with specific HLA alleles at a false discovery rate of 0.05. In a later analysis, the rate of TCR association differed among HLA loci, with DRB1 alleles having the most associated TCRs and HLA-C alleles having the fewest. Some IMGT-functional V segments, including TRBV6-2 and TRBV6-3, could not be distinguished by the 87-base-pair reads and were therefore excluded. Because HLA typing was unavailable for some donors at each locus, only the typed subset was used in association tests. Most CMV-associated TCR beta chains appeared to be HLA-restricted in a later analysis, and the HLA associations seemed to be driven largely by CMV exposure. Linkage disequilibrium might explain the correlated functional status among segregating V segments, but an unknown experimental factor could not be ruled out. V-gene and J-gene trimming of TCR beta chains was associated with a missense DCLRE1C variant in a later genetic analysis, and the association was replicated in an independent cohort. Most TCR sequences were observed very rarely across donors, whereas some public TCRs were present in many individuals. In this cohort, only TCR beta chains were sequenced, and detectable features were limited by the absence of alpha or paired-chain data. In both the original and validation cohorts, the classifier was reported to diagnose cytomegalovirus status with high specificity and sensitivity. In a later analysis, several top co-occurrence clusters were reported to appear linked to parvovirus B19, influenza, CMV and Epstein-Barr virus. In a later analysis, HLA-associated TCR beta chains showed more clonal expansion and lower generation probabilities than non-associated chains that were equally common. Assigning TCR associations to individual alleles was difficult when HLA alleles, especially DR and DQ, strongly co-occurred. Sequencing depth was assumed to be roughly uniform across donors in the presence/absence analyses, though that assumption may not hold. A further reported finding was that TCR beta sequences accurately predicted the HLA-A and HLA-B alleles for most subjects in the first cohort.

Concerning this clone: The antigen it binds to is not known. One base away there is no much larger clone; base qualities are not given.

The V and J segments used are TRBV6-1 and TRBJ2-5; no D segment can be confidently identified. The J call may be in error: the DNA end matches TRBJ2-7 better. The sequenced sample consisted of PBMCs. This sequence was found in a girl under 10 years old in good health and CMV-seronegative. The bases read TGTGCCAGCAGTGATATAACCTCGAGCTCCTACGAGCAGTACTTC. This gives the protein CASSDITSSSYEQYF.